One and the same sample provided the 17 T cell receptor beta chains below, sequenced in a study of shared clonotypes between healthy human individuals. Naive CD8 isolation took CD45RO-negative cells positively selected for CCR7 and excluded terminally differentiated effector memory CD45RA+ cells. Sequenced by immunoSEQ multiplex PCR; TCRdb stores in-frame clones only, minus some. The sample records some 630,000 clones, around 96% being singletons. Sequenced input: naive CD8+ T cells sorted from blood. These receptors were taken from a woman aged 25 to 39 in good health.

This rearrangement joins TRBV27 to TRBJ1-5, with a weak D call TRBD1 (5 bases). Germline lookup yields CDR1 MNHEY and CDR2 SMNVEV (reference sequence). V lost 6 bases and J lost 0, with 12 bases in between. This CDR3 region has 15 residues. CDR3 in amino acids: CASSQDSHSNQPQHF. Written as DNA, the CDR3 is TGTGCCAGCAGCCAAGACAGTCATAGCAATCAGCCCCAGCATTTT.

This chain joins TRBV9 and TRBJ1-1; D unresolved. The CDR3 runs to 15 residues. V was trimmed by 0 bases and J by 4 bases, leaving 13 bases between them. CDR1 SGDLS and CDR2 YYNGEE come from the germline V gene. CDR3 nucleotide sequence: TGTGCCAGCAGCGTAGGTGGCGGCCGGGGCACTGAAGCTTTCTTT. As protein: CASSVGGGRGTEAFF.

V usage is TRBV11-2 and J usage is TRBJ2-7; 8 bases fit TRBD2. This CDR3 is 16 amino acids long. Germline CDR1 reads SGHAT; CDR2 reads FQNNGV. Germline trimming cut 6 bases from V and 0 bases from J; bases unmatched to any gene: 10. Here the CDR3 reads CASSWTSLLSSYEQYF. CDR3 bases: TGTGCCAGCAGTTGGACTAGCCTACTTAGCTCCTACGAGCAGTACTTC.

J is TRBJ2-7 and V is TRBV18, with 8 nucleotides matching TRBD2. CDR1 KGHSH and CDR2 LQKENI come from the germline V gene. CDR3 length equals 18 residues. The J segment lost 3 bases and the V segment lost 4 bases, leaving 17 bases of the junction unmatched. The CDR3 sequence: CASSLKREWDYVSYEQYF. DNA for the CDR3: TGTGCCAGCTCACTGAAGCGGGAGTGGGATTATGTAAGCTACGAGCAGTACTTC.

This clone was seen just once. The chain links TRBV7-6 to TRBJ2-2; 9 nucleotides line up with TRBD1. After removal of 3 bases from V and 1 base from J, the junction contained 3 bases not matched to a gene. Germline CDR1 reads SGHVS; CDR2 reads FNYEAQ. The CDR3 covers 16 residues. CDR3 DNA sequence: TGTGCCAGCAGCTTGGGACAGGGTGAGAACACCGGGGAGCTGTTTTTT. Protein product: CASSLGQGENTGELFF. The full variable domain, in which reference TRBV7-6 and TRBJ2-2 provide the parts outside the CDR3, is GAGVSQSPRYKVTKRGQDVALRCDPISGHVSLYWYRQALGQGPEFLTYFNYEAQQDKSGLPNDRFSAERPEGSISTLTIQRTEQRDSAMYRCASSLGQGENTGELFFGEGSRLTVL.

CDR3 loop: CAISESRDNFYEQYF. In DNA, the CDR3 is TGTGCCATCAGTGAGTCTCGGGACAATTTCTACGAGCAGTACTTC. The chain combines TRBV10-3 with TRBJ2-7; a possible D gene is TRBD1 (6 bases). The germline gives CDR1 ENHRY, CDR2 SYGVKD. There are 15 residues in the CDR3. Trimming removed 0 bases from V and 3 bases from J, with 12 bases in between.

This chain joins TRBV29-1 and TRBJ2-1; a possible D gene is TRBD2 (6 bases). CDR1 is SQVTM and CDR2 is ANQGSEA in the germline V gene. Between the trimmed V and J ends, which lost 6 bases and 6 bases, there was a span of 15 bases. The CDR3 runs to 13 residues. The CDR3 nucleotides read TGCAGCGTCTTCCTAGCGAGACTCAATGAGCAGTTCTTC. Residues: CSVFLARLNEQFF.

In this sample, this clone turned up once. The chain is built from TRBV5-6 and TRBJ1-2; TRBD1 aligns across 9 bases. CDR1 is SGHDT and CDR2 is YYEEEE in the germline V gene. J gave up 3 bases and V 4 bases, and 4 bases lay outside the gene matches. CDR3 length: 14 residues. The CDR3 protein is CASSDTGGYYGYTF. The CDR3 region has the DNA TGTGCCAGCAGCGACACAGGGGGCTACTATGGCTACACCTTC.

The V call is TRBV4-1, the J call TRBJ1-2; no definite D call. The length of the CDR3 is 13 residues. Per the germline V gene, CDR1 is MGHRA and CDR2 is YSYEKL. V was trimmed by 3 bases and J by 4 bases, leaving 9 bases between them. CDR3 sequence (DNA): TGCGCCAGCAGCCAGGCCCGATTCTATGGCTACACCTTC. It yields the protein CASSQARFYGYTF.

Of note for this clone: Distinct nucleotide sequences in the sample also encode this CDR3. The chain is built from TRBV5-1 and TRBJ2-7; D might be TRBD2 (5 bases). Germline V lookup: CDR1 SGHRS, CDR2 YFSETQ. Trimming took 4 bases from V and 3 from J, leaving 8 bases between them. The CDR3 extends over 12 amino acids. For the CDR3, the DNA is TGCGCCAGCAGCCCCCGGGGCTACGAGCAGTACTTC. Residues: CASSPRGYEQYF.

The rearrangement uses TRBV29-1 and TRBJ2-2; D possibly uses TRBD1 or TRBD2 (5 bases each). The V and J ends lost 3 bases and 6 bases respectively, with 14 bases between them. This CDR3 comprises 14 residues. CDR1 and CDR2 from the germline V gene are SQVTM and ANQGSEA. CDR3 DNA sequence: TGCAGCGTTGACTCCCCGTCGGGGCCCGGGGAGCTGTTTTTT. Its protein product is CSVDSPSGPGELFF.

The chain uses TRBV19 and TRBJ2-1; 9 nucleotides line up with TRBD1. The germline V gene encodes CDR1 LNHDA and CDR2 SQIVND (reference sequence). The CDR3 contains 15 residues. The V segment lost 8 bases and the J segment 7 bases; nucleotides outside the gene matches: 12. Written as DNA, the CDR3 is TGTGCCAGTTCCCCCGGGACAGGGCTTAGGAATGAGCAGTTCTTC. This translates into CASSPGTGLRNEQFF.

This clone was observed a single time. This chain connects TRBV6-5 to TRBJ1-5, with 9 bases that match TRBD1. Trimming cost V 5 bases and J 3 bases; bases outside gene matches: 2. The CDR3 consists of 14 residues. The germline CDR1 and CDR2 sequences are MNHEY and SVGAGI. The CDR3 protein is CASSHRGLNQPQHF. CDR3 DNA: TGTGCCAGCAGTCACAGGGGGCTCAATCAGCCCCAGCATTTT.

This clone was detected only once. V and J are TRBV19 and TRBJ1-1; TRBD1 matches 7 bases. Losses at the gene ends were 6 bases for V and 7 bases for J; bases not matched to a gene: 5. The CDR3 consists of 12 residues. CDR1 is LNHDA and CDR2 is SQIVND in the germline V gene (reference sequence). As DNA, the CDR3 is TGTGCCAGTAGCAGGGACAGACTTGAAGCTTTCTTT. Translated: CASSRDRLEAFF.

The chain recombines TRBV9 with TRBJ1-1; 7 bases match TRBD1. CDR3 size: 14 residues. Germline V gene data show CDR1 as SGDLS and CDR2 as YYNGEE. Germline trimming cut 3 bases from V and 3 bases from J; bases unmatched to any gene: 5. Written as DNA, the CDR3 is TGTGCCAGCAGCGGACAACAGGGGTACACTGAAGCTTTCTTT. Amino acids: CASSGQQGYTEAFF. Filled out from reference TRBV9 and TRBJ1-1, the complete variable domain reads DSGVTQTPKHLITATGQRVTLRCSPRSGDLSVYWYQQSLDQGLQFLIQYYNGEERAKGNILERFSAQQFPDLHSELNLSSLELGDSALYFCASSGQQGYTEAFFGQGTRLTVV.

The rearrangement uses TRBV11-2 and TRBJ1-3; the D is unclear. V lost 2 bases and J 0 bases, leaving 14 bases between the germline ends. Germline lookup yields CDR1 SGHAT and CDR2 FQNNGV. CDR3 length: 17 amino acids. CDR3 coding DNA: TGTGCCAGCAGCTTAACGACGGGAACGAGCTCTGGAAACACCATATATTTT. This sequence encodes CASSLTTGTSSGNTIYF.

Points on this clone: The junction departs from the called germline gene at one end, perhaps through a read error. The chain employs TRBV6-1 and TRBJ2-7; D is perhaps TRBD1 or TRBD2 (5 bases each). This CDR3 has 13 residues. Looked up from germline, CDR1 is MNHNS and CDR2 is SASEGT. The CDR3: CASGEGPNYEQYF. CDR3 nucleotides: TGTGCCAGCGGTGAGGGACCTAATTACGAGCAGTACTTC.